The 21 T cell receptor beta chains given below trace back to one sample, sequenced in a study of early T cells in non-severe SARS-CoV-2 infection. TCRdb reprocessed the 5' RACE reads with MiXCR, giving one entry per CDR3 protein. Among 68,000 or so distinct CDR3 sequences, approximately 10% were seen once, and the ten largest hold 6.4%. The sample comprised whole blood. The receptors here all came from an adult who was a healthcare worker with PCR-confirmed SARS-CoV-2 infection or an uninfected control (not recorded which).

V and J are TRBV7-8 and TRBJ1-5, with a tentative D call TRBD1 (5 bases). The germline V and J ends were trimmed by 5 bases and 4 bases, with 12 bases remaining between them. Germline V CDR1 and CDR2: SGHVS, FQNEAQ. CDR3 length: 14 residues. The CDR3 loop reads CASSTRRGNQPQHF. For the CDR3, the DNA is TGTGCCAGCAGCACTCGACGGGGGAATCAGCCCCAGCATTTT. Using reference TRBV7-8 and TRBJ1-5 for the parts outside the CDR3, the full variable domain is GAGVSQSPRYKVAKRGQDVALRCDPISGHVSLFWYQQALGQGPEFLTYFQNEAQLDKSGLPSDRFFAERPEGSVSTLKIQRTQQEDSAVYLCASSTRRGNQPQHFGDGTRLSIL.

The genes are TRBV5-4 and TRBJ2-3; unclear D gene. This CDR3 comprises 13 residues. From germline, CDR1 is SGHNT and CDR2 YYREEE (reference sequence). Trimming shortened V by 5 bases and J by 5 bases, and 12 bases separated the two germline ends. CDR3 residues: CASRPSTGDTQYF. The CDR3, as DNA: TGTGCCAGCAGACCTTCGACCGGAGATACGCAGTATTTT.

This clonotype was counted at least ten times. This chain joins TRBV20-1 and TRBJ2-3; unclear D gene. V lost 1 base and J 5 bases, leaving 7 bases between the germline ends. The CDR3 contains 12 residues. CDR1 and CDR2 (germline): DFQATT, SNEGSKA (reference sequence). The CDR3 protein is CSARVARDTQYF. DNA for the CDR3: TGCAGTGCTAGAGTAGCCCGAGATACGCAGTATTTT.

The chain is built from TRBV12-3 or TRBV12-4 and TRBJ1-1; no clear D. Trimming pared 5 bases from V and 3 bases from J, leaving 13 bases between. The CDR3 spans 14 residues. This CDR3 reads CASSPFDRDTEAFF. The DNA of the CDR3 is TGTGCCAGCAGTCCGTTTGACCGGGACACTGAAGCTTTCTTT.

A note on this clonotype: Being one base from a much bigger clone, this may be a read error. The rearrangement joins TRBV6-5 to TRBJ2-7; tentative D call: TRBD1 (7 bases). Trimming took off 5 bases at V and 3 bases at J, with 11 bases between the two ends. CDR1 is MNHEY and CDR2 is SVGAGI in the germline V gene. This CDR3 has 13 amino acids. DNA for the CDR3: TGTGCCAGCAGTGCGGGACAGTACTACGAGCAGTACTTC. Protein sequence: CASSAGQYYEQYF.

This clonotype came up many times. V gene TRBV5-1 combines with J gene TRBJ2-1, with 9 bases lining up with TRBD2. Germline V CDR1 and CDR2: SGHRS, YFSETQ. The CDR3 is 15 residues long. The V gene end was trimmed by 4 bases and the J gene end by 5 bases; junction bases not matched to a gene: 7. CDR3 loop: CASSTRTSAHNEQFF. CDR3 in DNA: TGCGCCAGCAGCACACGGACTAGCGCCCACAATGAGCAGTTCTTC.

At least ten counts were recorded for this clonotype. The J gene is TRBJ2-2, the V gene TRBV25-1; TRBD2 matches 12 bases. This CDR3 has 13 residues. Germline V gene sequence: CDR1 MGHDK, CDR2 SYGVNS. Losses at the gene ends were 10 bases for V and 7 bases for J; bases not matched to a gene: 4. CDR3 nucleotide sequence: TGTGCCAAGCTAGCGGGAGGGGTCGGGGAGCTGTTTTTT. Amino acids: CAKLAGGVGELFF.

This chain uses TRBV7-9 with TRBJ2-1; 8 bases map to TRBD2. CDR3 size: 17 residues. Germline V gives CDR1 SEHNR, CDR2 FQNEAQ (reference sequence). V was pared by 5 bases and J by 5 bases, with 14 bases of the junction left unmatched. The CDR3 DNA reads as TGTGCCAGCAGCCAACGCCCCTTCGGAGCGGGGGACAATGAGCAGTTCTTC. Encoded protein: CASSQRPFGAGDNEQFF.

This clonotype was seen repeatedly, ten times or more. The chain recombines TRBV20-1 with TRBJ2-1; perhaps TRBD1 as D (5 bases). The CDR3 has 12 amino acids. Trimming removed 0 bases from V and 8 bases from J, with 8 bases in between. Germline CDR1 and CDR2: DFQATT and SNEGSKA (reference sequence). Here the CDR3 DNA reads TGCAGTGCTAGAGATGGGGCGGATGAGCAGTTCTTC. Translation: CSARDGADEQFF.

This chain uses TRBV7-9 with TRBJ1-4; tentatively, D is TRBD1 (6 bases). Trimming cost V 2 bases and J 5 bases, with 9 bases left between them. Looked up from germline, CDR1 is SEHNR and CDR2 is FQNEAQ (reference sequence). The CDR3 spans 14 residues. The CDR3 protein is CASSLSQGNEKLFF. Here the CDR3 DNA reads TGTGCCAGCAGCTTATCACAGGGAAATGAAAAACTGTTTTTT.

This clonotype has more than one count but fewer than ten. CDR3 sequence reads: CASSQTRGPAEKLFF. The CDR3 DNA is TGTGCCAGCAGCCAAACACGGGGGCCGGCTGAAAAACTGTTTTTT. The chain is built from TRBV3-1 and TRBJ1-4; tentatively, D is TRBD1 (6 bases). Deletions cut 2 bases from V and 7 bases from J, with 14 bases between. This CDR3 region has 15 residues. Germline CDR1 LGHDT, CDR2 YNNKEL (reference sequence).

The chain is built from TRBV5-4 and TRBJ2-2; no clear D. Trimming removed 0 bases from V and 6 bases from J, with 9 bases in between. The germline V gene has CDR1 SGHNT and CDR2 YYREEE (reference sequence). This CDR3 spans 14 amino acids. The CDR3 sequence is CASSLVSLPGELFF. As DNA, the CDR3 is TGTGCCAGCAGCTTGGTTAGCCTTCCCGGGGAGCTGTTTTTT.

The V gene is TRBV6-1, the J gene TRBJ2-5; D gene unclear. Trimming shortened V by 8 bases and J by 6 bases, and 22 bases separated the two germline ends. In germline, CDR1 is MNHNS, CDR2 SASEGT. The length of the CDR3 is 15 residues. CDR3 region: CASGILRAQTKTQYF. The CDR3 DNA sequence: TGTGCCAGCGGGATCCTTCGCGCCCAAACGAAGACCCAGTACTTC.

The chain uses TRBV7-2 and TRBJ2-5, with D possibly called TRBD1 or TRBD2 (5 bases each). Germline values: CDR1 SGHTA, CDR2 FQGNSA. This CDR3 is built from 14 residues. V was pared by 5 bases and J by 5 bases, with 15 bases between. The CDR3 nucleotides are TGTGCCAGCAGCCCGCAGGGACGCCCGGAGACCCAGTACTTC. It encodes CASSPQGRPETQYF.

This chain connects TRBV7-6 to TRBJ2-4, with TRBD1 matching over 9 bases. The V and J ends lost 5 bases and 6 bases, in that order; junction bases with no gene match: 8. Looked up from germline, CDR1 is SGHVS and CDR2 is FNYEAQ. This CDR3 contains 15 residues. CDR3 nucleotides: TGTGCCAGCAGCCGCGAGACAGGGGGAGGAAACATTCAGTACTTC. Its protein is CASSRETGGGNIQYF.

V is TRBV12-3 or TRBV12-4 and J is TRBJ2-3; D call uncertain. Trimming took 3 bases from V and 1 from J, leaving 20 bases between them. This CDR3 spans 18 amino acids. CDR3 coding DNA: TGTGCCAGCAGTTTTGGAGTCGTGGCAGGTCTAGGCACAGATACGCAGTATTTT. It codes for CASSFGVVAGLGTDTQYF.

This clonotype was found many times. The chain has TRBV12-2 and TRBJ2-4; TRBD2 reflects the table's D call only, with no check against the DNA. TRBV12-2 is deemed a pseudogene. The CDR3 is 18 residues long. CDR3 coding DNA: TGTGCAAGTCGCTTAGCGCCTAGCGGGAGGAGTAGTGAAAACATTCAGTACTTC. This codes for CASRLAPSGRSSENIQYF.

This clonotype appeared many times. This rearrangement joins TRBV6-1 to TRBJ2-3; D is unclear. The germline CDR1 and CDR2 sequences are MNHNS and SASEGT. This CDR3 region has 14 residues. Trimming removed 4 bases at V and 6 bases at J, with 14 bases between. CDR3 in amino acids: CASSGYAGPDTQYF. The CDR3, as DNA: TGTGCCAGCAGTGGATATGCCGGTCCGGATACGCAGTATTTT.

A few counts support this clonotype. The chain employs TRBV3-1 and TRBJ2-1; D is uncertain. This CDR3 is 13 amino acids long. CDR1 LGHDT and CDR2 YNNKEL come from the germline V gene (reference sequence). Trimming took 3 bases from V and 2 from J, leaving 5 bases between them. CDR3 coding DNA: TGTGCCAGCAGCCACCAAGCCTACAATGAGCAGTTCTTC. Protein product: CASSHQAYNEQFF.

Ten or more counts support this clonotype. V usage is TRBV3-1 and J usage is TRBJ2-2; D unresolved. Trimming shortened V by 3 bases and J by 4 bases, and 3 bases separated the two germline ends. CDR3 length equals 12 residues. Germline lookup yields CDR1 LGHDT and CDR2 YNNKEL (reference sequence). The chain's CDR3 is CASSHLTGELFF. For the CDR3, the DNA is TGTGCCAGCAGCCATCTCACCGGGGAGCTGTTTTTT.

The gene calls are TRBV7-9 and TRBJ2-5, with a possible D match to TRBD2 (5 bases). Trimming stripped 5 bases from V and 5 bases from J, with 18 bases between. Looked up from germline, CDR1 is SEHNR and CDR2 is FQNEAQ (reference sequence). The CDR3 extends over 15 amino acids. CDR3 DNA: TGTGCCAGCAGCCTCATCGGGAACGGCCCGGAGACCCAGTACTTC. This translates into CASSLIGNGPETQYF.